A single sample is the source of the 10 T cell receptor beta chains below, sequenced in a study of CD8+ T cells in alopecia areata. RNA extraction was followed by reverse transcription into cDNA, which acted as the sequencing template. Produced via immunoSEQ multiplex PCR; TCRdb's table is partial and in-frame only. The data contain 180,000 or so clones, 67% of them singletons. Source: CD8+ T cells sorted from blood, taken at week 0. The source of these receptors is a human donor with alopecia areata.

The rearrangement joins TRBV6-5 to TRBJ2-1; D might be TRBD1 (5 bases). V shed 1 base and J shed 5 bases, with 9 bases lying between them. The CDR3 has 14 amino acids. Germline lookup yields CDR1 MNHEY and CDR2 SVGAGI. This CDR3 reads CASSYYGADNEQFF. Written as DNA, the CDR3 is TGTGCCAGCAGTTACTATGGGGCCGACAATGAGCAGTTCTTC.

This clone was recorded once. V and J are TRBV7-2 and TRBJ1-5; weak D call: TRBD1 (6 bases). The CDR3 extends over 16 amino acids. Per germline, CDR1 SGHTA and CDR2 FQGNSA. V was trimmed by 6 bases and J by 1 base, leaving 16 bases between them. The CDR3 DNA reads as TGTGCCAGCAGTTCAGTCCGAGGGGGGAGCAATCAGCCCCAGCATTTT. Translating it yields CASSSVRGGSNQPQHF.

CDR3 loop: CASNLARTDTQYF. In DNA, the CDR3 is TGTGCCAGCAATCTTGCCCGCACAGATACGCAGTATTTT. The chain combines TRBV6-5 with TRBJ2-3, with no clear D. CDR3 length equals 13 residues. The germline V gene encodes CDR1 MNHEY and CDR2 SVGAGI. With 7 bases removed from V and 1 base from J, the gap between germline ends came to 9 bases.

This chain joins TRBV4-2 and TRBJ2-4, with 8 bases identical to TRBD1. Germline V gene data show CDR1 as LGHNA and CDR2 as YNFKEQ. Trimming at V came to 5 bases and at J to 0 bases, leaving 9 bases not matched to a gene. This CDR3 has 17 residues. Here the CDR3 reads CASSSRPGQVAKNIQYF. DNA of the CDR3: TGTGCCAGCAGCTCTAGACCGGGACAGGTAGCCAAAAACATTCAGTACTTC.

This chain connects TRBV25-1 to TRBJ2-5; 8 nucleotides line up with TRBD1. CDR3 length: 15 residues. Germline V CDR1 and CDR2: MGHDK, SYGVNS. The ends lost 3 bases at V and 2 bases at J; junction bases unmatched: 5. CDR3 protein: CASSDDRGLQETQYF. The CDR3 DNA is TGTGCCAGCAGTGATGACAGGGGCCTACAAGAGACCCAGTACTTC.

J is TRBJ2-1 and V is TRBV18, with 10 positions matching TRBD1. V trimming: 5 bases; J trimming: 8 bases; junction bases outside the gene matches: 9. CDR3 size: 15 residues. CDR1 is KGHSH and CDR2 is LQKENI in the germline V gene. CDR3 region: CASSARQGAWYEQFF. For the CDR3, the DNA is TGTGCCAGCTCAGCAAGACAGGGGGCTTGGTATGAGCAGTTCTTC.

The J gene is TRBJ2-7, the V gene TRBV27; D possibly matches TRBD1 or TRBD2 (5 bases each). Trimming removed 5 bases from V and 4 bases from J, with 21 bases in between. CDR1 is MNHEY and CDR2 is SMNVEV in the germline V gene (reference sequence). The CDR3 totals 16 residues. The CDR3 here is CASSPNSGTQRYEQYF. CDR3 nucleotide sequence: TGTGCCAGCAGTCCCAACTCCGGGACGCAGCGATACGAGCAGTACTTC.

The chain carries TRBV27 and TRBJ1-5; the match to TRBD1 covers 10 bases. V was clipped by 5 bases and J by 9 bases; unmatched bases: 7. This CDR3 has 14 amino acids. Germline V gene lookup returns CDR1 MNHEY and CDR2 SMNVEV (reference sequence). The CDR3: CASSPGTGVVPQHF. The CDR3 DNA reads TGTGCCAGCAGTCCCGGGACAGGGGTTGTGCCCCAGCATTTT.

This rearrangement joins TRBV4-1 to TRBJ2-1; D is possibly TRBD1 (5 bases). The germline V gene encodes CDR1 MGHRA and CDR2 YSYEKL. The germline V and J ends were trimmed by 3 bases and 9 bases, with 15 bases remaining between them. The CDR3 runs 14 residues. Here the CDR3 reads CASSQDGVTGEQFF. The CDR3 DNA follows: TGCGCCAGCAGCCAGGATGGGGTCACAGGTGAGCAGTTCTTC.

The J gene is TRBJ2-3, the V gene TRBV18; D is ambiguous. The CDR3 consists of 13 residues. V was trimmed by 3 bases and J by 0 bases, leaving 4 bases between them. Germline assignment: CDR1 KGHSH and CDR2 LQKENI. In DNA form, the CDR3 reads TGTGCCAGCTCACCGGACAGCACAGATACGCAGTATTTT. As protein: CASSPDSTDTQYF. The variable domain in full, completed from reference TRBV18 and TRBJ2-3, reads NAGVMQNPRHLVRRRGQEARLRCSPMKGHSHVYWYRQLPEEGLKFMVYLQKENIIDESGMPKERFSAEFPKEGPSILRIQQVVRGDSAAYFCASSPDSTDTQYFGPGTRLTVL.